Sequencing of this TCR beta chain was carried out in a study of monozygotic twins with inflammatory bowel disease. TCRdb reprocessed the 5' RACE reads, with one entry per CDR3 protein and no DNA. The specimen's table records fewer than 550,000 distinct CDR3 sequences. This CDR3 has 13 amino acids. The rearrangement uses TRBV12-3 or TRBV12-4 and TRBJ2-2; TCRdb names TRBD2, which stays unverified in the absence of DNA. The origin of this receptor is a human donor with ulcerative colitis or Crohn's disease, or a healthy co-twin of an affected twin (not recorded which). Specimen: blood. CDR3 amino acids: CASAYRETGELFF.